These T cell receptor beta chains were read from a single sample in a study of T-cell memory formation after mild COVID-19. One entry per CDR3 protein results from TCRdb running MiXCR on the 5' RACE reads. Of approximately 260,000 distinct CDR3 sequences in the sample, 15% to 20% were seen once. Specimen: PBMCs or a T cell subset sorted from them (not recorded which). The receptors were gathered from a man aged 18 to 30 who had mild COVID-19 (a few samples of this study predate the infection). Cell type and time point are not known. Both conserved end residues are part of each CDR3.

TRBV7-8,TRBJ2-7,CASSLPPYEQYF
TRBV12-3/TRBV12-4,TRBJ2-2,CASSKRTGGFVTGELFF
TRBV6-5,TRBJ1-2,CASSYSIQMGYTF
TRBV5-1,TRBJ2-1,CASSSDGTRYNEQFF
TRBV4-2,TRBJ2-7,CASSQVGTGYEQYF
TRBV20-1,TRBJ1-2,CSARVQAPYGYTF
TRBV9,TRBJ1-4,CASSVGRRLGEKLFF
TRBV7-9,TRBJ2-6,CASSGRDRGNPGANVLTF
TRBV10-3,TRBJ1-2,CAISSFAQGTKGYTF
TRBV7-6,TRBJ1-5,CASSLGFWSNQPQHF
TRBV3-1,TRBJ2-1,CASGRSVSEQFF
TRBV7-2,TRBJ1-6,CVSTITFGQSPLHF
TRBV9,TRBJ1-2,CASSPLGGDYGYTF
TRBV14,TRBJ2-3,CASSPLGQRTDTQYF
TRBV6-5,TRBJ2-3,CATRTPDTQYF
TRBV15,TRBJ1-3,CATSTGISGNTIYF
TRBV2,TRBJ2-2,CASGDRGYTGELFF
TRBV7-2,TRBJ2-5,CASSLAGDWEETKYF
TRBV2,TRBJ1-1,CASRVGSYNTEAFF
TRBV4-1,TRBJ2-7,CASKGQESYEQYF
TRBV7-8,TRBJ2-5,CASSSSGGGERETQYF
TRBV7-9,TRBJ2-5,CASSVTGGGLETQYF
TRBV7-2,TRBJ2-7,CASSTRYYEQYF